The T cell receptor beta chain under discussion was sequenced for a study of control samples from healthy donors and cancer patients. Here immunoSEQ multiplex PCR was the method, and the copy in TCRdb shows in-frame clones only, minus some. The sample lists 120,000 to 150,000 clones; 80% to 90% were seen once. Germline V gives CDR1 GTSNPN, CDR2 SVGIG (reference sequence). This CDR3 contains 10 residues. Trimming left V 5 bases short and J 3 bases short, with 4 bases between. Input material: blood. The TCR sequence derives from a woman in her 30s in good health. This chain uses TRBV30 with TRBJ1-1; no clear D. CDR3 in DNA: TGTGCCTGGGCTTACACTGAAGCTTTCTTT. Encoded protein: CAWAYTEAFF.